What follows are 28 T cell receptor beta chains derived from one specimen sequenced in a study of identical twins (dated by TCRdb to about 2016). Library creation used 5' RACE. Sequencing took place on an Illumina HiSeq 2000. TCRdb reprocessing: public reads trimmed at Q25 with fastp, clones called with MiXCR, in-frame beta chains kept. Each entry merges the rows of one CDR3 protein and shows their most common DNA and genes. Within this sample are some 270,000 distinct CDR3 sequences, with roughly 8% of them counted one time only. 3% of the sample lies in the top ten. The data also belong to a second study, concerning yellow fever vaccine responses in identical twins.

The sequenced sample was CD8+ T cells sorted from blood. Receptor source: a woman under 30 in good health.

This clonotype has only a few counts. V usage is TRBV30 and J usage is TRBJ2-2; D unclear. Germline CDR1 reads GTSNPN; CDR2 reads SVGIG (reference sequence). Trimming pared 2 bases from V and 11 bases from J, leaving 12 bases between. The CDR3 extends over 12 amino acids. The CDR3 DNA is TGTGCCTGGAGTTTCAGGAGTCTCGAGCTGTTTTTT. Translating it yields CAWSFRSLELFF.

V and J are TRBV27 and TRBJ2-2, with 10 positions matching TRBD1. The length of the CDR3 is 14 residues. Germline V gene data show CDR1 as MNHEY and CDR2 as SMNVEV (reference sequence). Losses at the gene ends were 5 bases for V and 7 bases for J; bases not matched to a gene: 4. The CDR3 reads CASSTGTGVGELFF. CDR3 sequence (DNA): TGTGCCAGCAGTACCGGGACAGGGGTCGGGGAGCTGTTTTTT.

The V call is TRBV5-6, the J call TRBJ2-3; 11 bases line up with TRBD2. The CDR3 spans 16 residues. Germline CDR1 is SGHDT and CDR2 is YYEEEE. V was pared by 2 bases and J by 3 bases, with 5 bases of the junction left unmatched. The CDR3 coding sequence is TGTGCCAGCAGCTTCATAGCGGGGGGGGGGACAGATACGCAGTATTTT. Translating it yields CASSFIAGGGTDTQYF.

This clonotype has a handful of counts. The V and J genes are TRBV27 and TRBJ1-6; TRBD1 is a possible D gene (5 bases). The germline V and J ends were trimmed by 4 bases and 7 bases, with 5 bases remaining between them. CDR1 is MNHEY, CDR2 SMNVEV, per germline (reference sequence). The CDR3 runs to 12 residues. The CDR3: CASSSGNSPLHF. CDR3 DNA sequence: TGTGCCAGCAGTTCAGGGAATTCACCCCTCCACTTT.

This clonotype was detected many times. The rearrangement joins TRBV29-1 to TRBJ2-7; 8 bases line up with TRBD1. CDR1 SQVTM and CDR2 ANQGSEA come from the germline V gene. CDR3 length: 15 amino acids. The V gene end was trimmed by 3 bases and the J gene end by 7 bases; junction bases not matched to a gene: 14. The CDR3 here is CSVEGQERSVREQYF. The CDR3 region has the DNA TGCAGCGTTGAGGGACAGGAACGATCGGTTCGTGAGCAGTACTTC.

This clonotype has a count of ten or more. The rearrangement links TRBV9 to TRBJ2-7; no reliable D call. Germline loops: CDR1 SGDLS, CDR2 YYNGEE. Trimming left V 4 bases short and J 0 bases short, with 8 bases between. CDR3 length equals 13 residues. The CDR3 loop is CASSPRSSYEQYF. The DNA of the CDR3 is TGTGCCAGCAGCCCTAGGAGCTCCTACGAGCAGTACTTC.

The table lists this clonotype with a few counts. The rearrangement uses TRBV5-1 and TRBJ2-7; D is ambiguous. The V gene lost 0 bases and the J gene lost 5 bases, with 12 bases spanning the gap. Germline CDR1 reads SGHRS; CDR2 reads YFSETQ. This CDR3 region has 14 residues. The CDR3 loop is CASSLESGRDEQYF. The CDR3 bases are TGCGCCAGCAGCTTGGAGTCAGGTCGGGACGAGCAGTACTTC. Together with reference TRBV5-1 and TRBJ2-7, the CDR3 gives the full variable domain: KAGVTQTPRYLIKTRGQQVTLSCSPISGHRSVSWYQQTPGQGLQFLFEYFSETQRNKGNFPGRFSGRQFSNSRSEMNVSTLELGDSALYLCASSLESGRDEQYFGPGTRLTVT.

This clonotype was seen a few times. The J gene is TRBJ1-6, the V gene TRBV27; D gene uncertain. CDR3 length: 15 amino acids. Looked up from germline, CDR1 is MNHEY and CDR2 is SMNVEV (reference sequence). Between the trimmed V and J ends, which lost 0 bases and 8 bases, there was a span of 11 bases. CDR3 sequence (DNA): TGTGCCAGCAGTTTATCGATAGCCTCTCATTCACCCCTCCACTTT. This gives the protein CASSLSIASHSPLHF.

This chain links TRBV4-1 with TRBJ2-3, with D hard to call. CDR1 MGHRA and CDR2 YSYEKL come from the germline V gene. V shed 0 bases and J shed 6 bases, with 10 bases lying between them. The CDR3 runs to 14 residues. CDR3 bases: TGCGCCAGCAGCCAAGACCCGTCTGGTGATACGCAGTATTTT. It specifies CASSQDPSGDTQYF.

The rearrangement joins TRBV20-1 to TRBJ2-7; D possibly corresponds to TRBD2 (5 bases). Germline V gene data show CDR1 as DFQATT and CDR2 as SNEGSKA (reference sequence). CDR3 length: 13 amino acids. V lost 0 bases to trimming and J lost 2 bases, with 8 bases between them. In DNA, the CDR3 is TGCAGTGCTAGAGAGCGGACTGCCTACGAGCAGTACTTC. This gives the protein CSARERTAYEQYF.

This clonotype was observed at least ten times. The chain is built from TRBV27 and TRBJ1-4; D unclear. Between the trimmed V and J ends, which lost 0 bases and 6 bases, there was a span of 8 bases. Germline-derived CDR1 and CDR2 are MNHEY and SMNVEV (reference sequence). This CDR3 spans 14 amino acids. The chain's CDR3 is CASSLSSVDEKLFF. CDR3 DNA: TGTGCCAGCAGTTTATCGTCCGTTGATGAAAAACTGTTTTTT. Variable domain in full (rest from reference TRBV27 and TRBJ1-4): EAQVTQNPRYLITVTGKKLTVTCSQNMNHEYMSWYRQDPGLGLRQIYYSMNVEVTDKGDVPEGYKVSRKEKRNFPLILESPSPNQTSLYFCASSLSSVDEKLFFGSGTQLSVL.

The chain's CDR3 is CATSDRLAGETQYF. The DNA of the CDR3 is TGTGCCACCAGTGATCGACTAGCGGGAGAGACCCAGTACTTC. This sequence joins TRBV24-1 and TRBJ2-5, with TRBD2 matching over 10 bases. Germline lookup yields CDR1 KGHDR and CDR2 SFDVKD. There are 14 residues in the CDR3. The J segment lost 4 bases and the V segment lost 3 bases, leaving 1 base of the junction unmatched.

CDR3 in amino acids: CASSYGGLAGGHYEQYF. The CDR3 nucleotides read TGTGCCAGCAGTTACGGAGGGCTAGCGGGAGGGCACTACGAGCAGTACTTC. J is TRBJ2-7 and V is TRBV6-2 or TRBV6-3, with 12 bases identical to TRBD2. The germline gives CDR1 MNHEY, CDR2 SVGEGT. V dropped 2 bases and J dropped 3; count of bases not matched to a gene: 8. This CDR3 region has 17 residues.

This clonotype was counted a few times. CDR3 protein: CASSQDRPVAGTIYF. The CDR3 DNA follows: TGTGCCAGCAGCCAAGATAGGCCCGTCGCGGGAACCATATATTTT. The rearrangement uses TRBV4-2 and TRBJ1-3, with D unresolved. This CDR3 contains 15 residues. Trimming removed 0 bases from V and 10 bases from J, with 16 bases in between. The germline CDR1 and CDR2 sequences are LGHNA and YNFKEQ.

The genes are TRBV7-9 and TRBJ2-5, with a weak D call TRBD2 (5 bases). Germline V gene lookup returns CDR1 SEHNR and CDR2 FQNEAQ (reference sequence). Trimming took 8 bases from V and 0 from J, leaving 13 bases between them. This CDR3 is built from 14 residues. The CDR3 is CASDGHGNQETQYF. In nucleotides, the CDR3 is TGTGCCAGCGACGGGCACGGGAACCAAGAGACCCAGTACTTC.

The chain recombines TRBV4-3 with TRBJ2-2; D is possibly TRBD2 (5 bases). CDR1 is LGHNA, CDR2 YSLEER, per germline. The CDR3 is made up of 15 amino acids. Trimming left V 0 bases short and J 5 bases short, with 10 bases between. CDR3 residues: CASSQDGPGTGELFF. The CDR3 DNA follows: TGCGCCAGCAGCCAAGACGGACCGGGGACCGGGGAGCTGTTTTTT.

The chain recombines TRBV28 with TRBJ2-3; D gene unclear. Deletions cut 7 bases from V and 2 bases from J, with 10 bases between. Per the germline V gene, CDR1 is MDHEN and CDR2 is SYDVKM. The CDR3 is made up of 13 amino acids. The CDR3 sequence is CASILRNTDTQYF. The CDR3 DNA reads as TGTGCCAGCATTCTGCGGAACACAGATACGCAGTATTTT. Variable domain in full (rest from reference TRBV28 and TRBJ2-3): DVKVTQSSRYLVKRTGEKVFLECVQDMDHENMFWYRQDPGLGLRLIYFSYDVKMKEKGDIPEGYSVSREKKERFSLILESASTNQTSMYLCASILRNTDTQYFGPGTRLTVL.

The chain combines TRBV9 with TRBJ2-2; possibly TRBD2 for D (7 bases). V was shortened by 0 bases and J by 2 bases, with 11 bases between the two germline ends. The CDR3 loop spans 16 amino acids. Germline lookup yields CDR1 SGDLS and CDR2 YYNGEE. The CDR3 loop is CASSVGGGGNTGELFF. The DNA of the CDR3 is TGTGCCAGCAGCGTAGGAGGGGGGGGAAACACCGGGGAGCTGTTTTTT.

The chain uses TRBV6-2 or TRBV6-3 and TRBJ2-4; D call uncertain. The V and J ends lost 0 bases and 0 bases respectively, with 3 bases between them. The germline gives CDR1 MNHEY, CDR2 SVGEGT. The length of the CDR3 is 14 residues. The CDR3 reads CASSYSTAKNIQYF. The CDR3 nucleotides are TGTGCCAGCAGTTACTCGACAGCCAAAAACATTCAGTACTTC.

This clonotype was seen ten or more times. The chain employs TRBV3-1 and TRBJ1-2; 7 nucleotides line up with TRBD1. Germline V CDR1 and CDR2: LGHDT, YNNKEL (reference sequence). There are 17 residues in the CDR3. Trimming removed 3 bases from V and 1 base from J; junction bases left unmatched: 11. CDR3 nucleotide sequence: TGTGCCAGCAGCCAGGACAGGCCCGGCCCGTTTAACTATGGCTACACCTTC. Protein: CASSQDRPGPFNYGYTF.

This CDR3 is CASSQDPLTGPTNYGYTF. CDR3 bases: TGTGCCAGCAGCCAAGACCCACTCACAGGACCTACTAACTATGGCTACACCTTC. The chain is built from TRBV3-1 and TRBJ1-2, with TRBD1 as a possible D gene (5 bases). V lost 0 bases and J 0 bases, leaving 17 bases between the germline ends. In germline, CDR1 is LGHDT, CDR2 YNNKEL (reference sequence). This CDR3 contains 18 residues.

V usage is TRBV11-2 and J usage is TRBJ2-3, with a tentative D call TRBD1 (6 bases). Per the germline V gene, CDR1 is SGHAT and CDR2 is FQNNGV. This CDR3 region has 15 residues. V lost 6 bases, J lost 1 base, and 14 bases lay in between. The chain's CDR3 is CASSFGTHRTDTQYF. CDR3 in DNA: TGTGCCAGCAGTTTCGGGACACATCGCACAGATACGCAGTATTTT.

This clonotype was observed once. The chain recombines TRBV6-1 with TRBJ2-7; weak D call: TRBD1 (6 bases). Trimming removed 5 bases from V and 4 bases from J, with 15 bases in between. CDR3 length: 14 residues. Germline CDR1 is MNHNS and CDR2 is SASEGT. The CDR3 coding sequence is TGTGCCAGCAGTCCGCAGGGGACCAGTTACGAGCAGTACTTC. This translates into CASSPQGTSYEQYF.

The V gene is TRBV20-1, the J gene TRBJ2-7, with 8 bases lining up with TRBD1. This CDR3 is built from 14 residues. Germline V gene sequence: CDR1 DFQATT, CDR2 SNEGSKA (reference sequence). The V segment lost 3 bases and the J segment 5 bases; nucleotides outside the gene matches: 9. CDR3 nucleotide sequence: TGCAGTGCTAGTCCGAGGCAGGGGGCGAACGAGCAGTACTTC. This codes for CSASPRQGANEQYF.

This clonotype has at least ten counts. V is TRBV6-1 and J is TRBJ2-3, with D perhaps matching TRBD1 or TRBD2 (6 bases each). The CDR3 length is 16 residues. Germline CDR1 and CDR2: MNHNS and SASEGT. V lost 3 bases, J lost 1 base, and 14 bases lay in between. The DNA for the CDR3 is TGTGCCAGCAGTGAGCCCGGGGGCCGGGGCACAGATACGCAGTATTTT. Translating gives CASSEPGGRGTDTQYF.

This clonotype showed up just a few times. The CDR3 sequence: CSAREGVMGGEGPYEQYF. The CDR3 nucleotides read TGCAGTGCTAGAGAAGGAGTCATGGGTGGGGAGGGACCTTACGAGCAGTACTTC. V gene TRBV20-1 combines with J gene TRBJ2-7, with 7 bases matching TRBD2. This CDR3 spans 18 amino acids. Trimming at V came to 0 bases and at J to 4 bases, leaving 18 bases not matched to a gene. Germline CDR1 reads DFQATT; CDR2 reads SNEGSKA (reference sequence).

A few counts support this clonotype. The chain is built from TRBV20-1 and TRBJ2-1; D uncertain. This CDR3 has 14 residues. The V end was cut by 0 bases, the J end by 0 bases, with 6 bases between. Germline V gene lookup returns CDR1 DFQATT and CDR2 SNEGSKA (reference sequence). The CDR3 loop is CSARDLPSYNEQFF. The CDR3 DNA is TGCAGTGCTAGAGATCTGCCCTCCTACAATGAGCAGTTCTTC.

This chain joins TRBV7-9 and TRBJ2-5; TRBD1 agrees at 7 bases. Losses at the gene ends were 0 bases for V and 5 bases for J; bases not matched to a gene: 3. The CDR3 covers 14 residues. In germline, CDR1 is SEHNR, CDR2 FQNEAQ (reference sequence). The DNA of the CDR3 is TGTGCCAGCAGCTTAGCTCTACAGGGGGAGACCCAGTACTTC. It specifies CASSLALQGETQYF.